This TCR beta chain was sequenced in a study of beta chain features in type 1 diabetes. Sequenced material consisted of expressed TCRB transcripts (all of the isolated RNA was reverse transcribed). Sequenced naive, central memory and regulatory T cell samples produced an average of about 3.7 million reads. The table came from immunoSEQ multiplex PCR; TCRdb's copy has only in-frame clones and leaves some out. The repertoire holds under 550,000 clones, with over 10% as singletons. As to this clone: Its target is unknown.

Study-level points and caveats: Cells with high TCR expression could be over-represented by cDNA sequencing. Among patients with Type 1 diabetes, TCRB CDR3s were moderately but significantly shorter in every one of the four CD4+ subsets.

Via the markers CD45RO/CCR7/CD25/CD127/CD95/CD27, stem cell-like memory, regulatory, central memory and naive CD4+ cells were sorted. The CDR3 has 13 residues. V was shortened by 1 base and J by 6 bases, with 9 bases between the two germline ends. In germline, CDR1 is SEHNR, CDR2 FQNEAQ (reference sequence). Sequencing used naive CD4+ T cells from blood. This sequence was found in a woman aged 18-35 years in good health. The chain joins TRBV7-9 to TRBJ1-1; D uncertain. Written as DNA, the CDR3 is TGTGCCAGCAGCTTAGTTCTCGATTCTGAAGCTTTCTTT. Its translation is CASSLVLDSEAFF. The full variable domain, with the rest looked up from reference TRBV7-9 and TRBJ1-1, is DTGVSQNPRHKITKRGQNVTFRCDPISEHNRLYWYRQTLGQGPEFLTYFQNEAQLEKSRLLSDRFSAERPKGSFSTLEIQRTEQGDSAMYLCASSLVLDSEAFFGQGTRLTVV.